Sequencing of this TCR beta chain was carried out in a study of blood T cell repertoires in COVID-19. Study information: From T cells, B-cell-depleted T cells, or PBMCs came the material, which was cDNA or gDNA.

Trimming pared 4 bases from V and 0 bases from J, leaving 7 bases between. The CDR3 runs to 15 residues. The V gene's germline CDR1 is PRHDT and CDR2 FYEKMQ (reference sequence). Across about two dozen US areas, participants ranged in age from about 18 to 89 years. Produced via immunoSEQ multiplex PCR; TCRdb's table is partial and in-frame only. The table includes about 200,000 clones, roughly nine tenths detected once. This receptor was taken from a woman aged 25-40 years who had recovered from COVID-19. The sample taken for sequencing was PBMCs or T cells enriched from blood (not recorded which). The chain is built from TRBV13 and TRBJ2-6, with a possible D match to TRBD2 (5 bases). CDR3 bases: TGTGCCAGCAGCTCAGCGGCCTCTGGGGCCAACGTCCTGACTTTC. It yields the protein CASSSAASGANVLTF. Full variable domain (outside the CDR3, taken from reference TRBV13 and TRBJ2-6): AAGVIQSPRHLIKEKRETATLKCYPIPRHDTVYWYQQGPGQDPQFLISFYEKMQSDKGSIPDRFSAQQFSDYHSELNMSSLELGDSALYFCASSSAASGANVLTFGAGSRLTVL.